This TCR beta chain comes out of a study of T-cell reconstitution after alpha-beta-depleted transplantation in children. Researchers prepared the TCRbeta library using unique molecular identifiers, the study reports. MiXCR, applied by TCRdb to the PCR reads, yields one record per CDR3 protein. The table records some 490,000 distinct CDR3 sequences, approximately 12% of them present only once. The sequence came from a human donor who donated a stem cell graft to a child with combined immunodeficiency. The source was PBMCs from the stem cell graft donor, collected from the stem cell graft.

This chain's CDR3 is CASSVIGGTQYF. CDR3 in DNA: TGCGCCAGCAGCGTTATTGGGGGGACCCAGTACTTC. The V call is TRBV4-3, the J call TRBJ2-5, with D perhaps given as TRBD1 or TRBD2 (5 bases each). Trimming pared 5 bases from V and 7 bases from J, leaving 11 bases between. Germline V CDR1 and CDR2: LGHNA, YSLEER. This CDR3 spans 12 amino acids.